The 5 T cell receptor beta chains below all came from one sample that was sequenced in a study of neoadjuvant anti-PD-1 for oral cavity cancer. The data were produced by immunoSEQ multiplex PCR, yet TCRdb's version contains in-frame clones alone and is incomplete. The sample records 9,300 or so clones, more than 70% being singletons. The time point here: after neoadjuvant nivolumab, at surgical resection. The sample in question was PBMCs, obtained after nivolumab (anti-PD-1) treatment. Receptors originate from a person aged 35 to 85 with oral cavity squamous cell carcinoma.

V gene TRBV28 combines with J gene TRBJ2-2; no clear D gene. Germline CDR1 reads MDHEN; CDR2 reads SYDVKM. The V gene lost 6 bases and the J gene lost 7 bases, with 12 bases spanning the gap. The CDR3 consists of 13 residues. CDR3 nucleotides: TGTGCCAGCAGCGTTACATCCCACGGGGAGCTGTTTTTT. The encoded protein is CASSVTSHGELFF.

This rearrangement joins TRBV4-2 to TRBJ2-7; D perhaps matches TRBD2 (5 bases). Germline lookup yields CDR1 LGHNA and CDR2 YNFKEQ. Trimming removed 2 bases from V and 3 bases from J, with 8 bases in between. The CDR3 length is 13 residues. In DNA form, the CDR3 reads TGTGCCAGCAGCCAACCTCGGGACTACGAGCAGTACTTC. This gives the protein CASSQPRDYEQYF.

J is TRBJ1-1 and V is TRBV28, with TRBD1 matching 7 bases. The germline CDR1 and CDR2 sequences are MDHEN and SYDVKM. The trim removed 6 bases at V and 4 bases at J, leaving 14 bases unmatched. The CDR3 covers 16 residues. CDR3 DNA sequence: TGTGCCAGCAGGTCCTCGCACAGGGGAAGGGTCACTGAAGCTTTCTTT. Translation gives CASRSSHRGRVTEAFF.

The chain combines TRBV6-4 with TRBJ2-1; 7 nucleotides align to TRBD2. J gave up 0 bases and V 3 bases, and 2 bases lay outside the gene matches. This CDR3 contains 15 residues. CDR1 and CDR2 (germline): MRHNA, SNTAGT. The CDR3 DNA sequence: TGTGCCAGCAGTGAGTGGGGGGGCTCCTACAATGAGCAGTTCTTC. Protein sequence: CASSEWGGSYNEQFF.

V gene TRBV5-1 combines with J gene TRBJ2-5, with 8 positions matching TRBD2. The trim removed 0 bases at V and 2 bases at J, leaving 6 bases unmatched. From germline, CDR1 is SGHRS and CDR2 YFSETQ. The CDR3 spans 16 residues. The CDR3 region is CASSLGTTSAQETQYF. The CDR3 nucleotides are TGCGCCAGCAGCTTGGGAACGACTAGCGCTCAAGAGACCCAGTACTTC.